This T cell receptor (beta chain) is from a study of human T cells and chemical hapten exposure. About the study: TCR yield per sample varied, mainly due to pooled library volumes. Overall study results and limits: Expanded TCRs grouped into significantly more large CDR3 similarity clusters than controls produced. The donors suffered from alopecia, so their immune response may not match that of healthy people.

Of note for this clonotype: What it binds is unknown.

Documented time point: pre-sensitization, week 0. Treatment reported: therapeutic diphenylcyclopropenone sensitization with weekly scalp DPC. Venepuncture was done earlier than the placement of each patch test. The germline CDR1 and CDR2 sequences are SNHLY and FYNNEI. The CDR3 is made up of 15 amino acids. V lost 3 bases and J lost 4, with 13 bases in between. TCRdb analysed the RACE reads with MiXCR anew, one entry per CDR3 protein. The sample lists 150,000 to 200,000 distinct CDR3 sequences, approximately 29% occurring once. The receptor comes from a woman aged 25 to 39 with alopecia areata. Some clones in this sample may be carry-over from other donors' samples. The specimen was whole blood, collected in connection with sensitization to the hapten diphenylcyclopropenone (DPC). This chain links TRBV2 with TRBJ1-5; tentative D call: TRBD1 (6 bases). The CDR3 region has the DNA TGTGCCAGCAGTGAGTCGGGACACGGAAATCAGCCCCAGCATTTT. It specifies CASSESGHGNQPQHF. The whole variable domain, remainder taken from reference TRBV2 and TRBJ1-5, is EPEVTQTPSHQVTQMGQEVILRCVPISNHLYFYWYRQILGQKVEFLVSFYNNEISEKSEIFDDQFSVERPDGSNFTLKIRSTKLEDSAMYFCASSESGHGNQPQHFGDGTRLSIL.